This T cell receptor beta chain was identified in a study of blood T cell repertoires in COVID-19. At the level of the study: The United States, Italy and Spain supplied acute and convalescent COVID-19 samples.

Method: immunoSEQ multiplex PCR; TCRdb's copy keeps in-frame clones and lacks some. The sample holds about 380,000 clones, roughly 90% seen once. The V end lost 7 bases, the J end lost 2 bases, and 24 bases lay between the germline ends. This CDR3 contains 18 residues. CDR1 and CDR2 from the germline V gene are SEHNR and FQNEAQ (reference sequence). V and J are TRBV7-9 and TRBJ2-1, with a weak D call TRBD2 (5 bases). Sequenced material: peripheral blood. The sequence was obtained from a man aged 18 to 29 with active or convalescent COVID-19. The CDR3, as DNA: TGTGCCAGCATCCCACGGGTACTAGAGGAGAGTACCTACAATGAGCAGTTCTTC. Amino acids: CASIPRVLEESTYNEQFF.